What follows are 2 T cell receptor beta chains derived from one specimen sequenced in a study of blood T cells in healthy people across ages. The use of a sample-barcoded 5' primer and a J-beta primer mix characterized a second PCR of roughly 6 to 11 cycles. From the 5' RACE reads, TCRdb called clonotypes with MiXCR, one entry per CDR3 protein. The sample lists some 900,000 distinct CDR3 sequences; about 44% were seen once. The material sequenced was blood. These receptors came from a man aged 30 to 45 in good health.

This chain uses TRBV18 with TRBJ1-5; D is possibly TRBD1 (5 bases). The V end lost 3 bases, the J end lost 7 bases, and 13 bases lay between the germline ends. The CDR3 is made up of 14 amino acids. From germline, CDR1 is KGHSH and CDR2 LQKENI. The CDR3 here is CASSPEQVSQPQHF. CDR3 DNA sequence: TGTGCCAGCTCACCGGAACAGGTGAGCCAGCCCCAGCATTTT.

The genes are TRBV11-3 and TRBJ2-1; 9 positions agree with TRBD2. The CDR3 runs to 16 residues. Germline CDR1 is SGHNT and CDR2 is YENEEA. V lost 5 bases and J lost 3; bases outside the gene matches: 8. The CDR3 here is CASSRKASGVYNEQFF. The CDR3 DNA sequence: TGTGCCAGCAGCCGGAAGGCTAGCGGGGTCTACAATGAGCAGTTCTTC.